What follows describes a single T cell receptor beta chain. These data originate in a study of blood T cell repertoires in COVID-19. Overall study: The origin of the acute and convalescent COVID-19 samples was the United States, Italy and Spain. In each case, the material was cDNA or gDNA derived from T cells, B-cell-depleted T cells, or PBMCs.

Per the original data handling: Amplifying reference gene primers gave estimates of nucleated cell counts. Data came from immunoSEQ multiplex PCR; TCRdb stores just in-frame clones and leaves some out. From that table come the V and J calls and clone size; the DNA was used to work out D and trimming. The data contain some 80,000 clones, approximately 79% of them singletons. Germline CDR1 LGHDT, CDR2 YNNKEL (reference sequence). The CDR3 is made up of 17 amino acids. V dropped 0 bases and J dropped 3; count of bases not matched to a gene: 7. The rearrangement links TRBV3-1 (or the pseudogene TRBV3-2) to TRBJ2-3; 9 nucleotides line up with TRBD1. The sequence derives from a woman at least 80 years old with active or convalescent COVID-19. Sequenced sample: peripheral blood. CDR3 sequence: CASSQDPTGGRTDTQYF. CDR3 in DNA: TGTGCCAGCAGCCAAGATCCAACAGGGGGCAGGACAGATACGCAGTATTTT.